These 5 T cell receptor beta chains came from one sample sequenced in a study of blood T cell repertoires in COVID-19. Assay: immunoSEQ multiplex PCR; the TCRdb copy retains only in-frame clones and omits some. The table shows over 150,000 clones, with over 65% occurring only once. The sequenced sample was peripheral blood. The receptors were sampled from a man older than 75 with acute or convalescent COVID-19.

This chain links TRBV25-1 with TRBJ2-2, with TRBD1 as a possible D gene (5 bases). The germline V and J ends were trimmed by 2 bases and 4 bases, with 14 bases remaining between them. This CDR3 has 16 amino acids. Germline V gene sequence: CDR1 MGHDK, CDR2 SYGVNS. The DNA for the CDR3 is TGTGCCAGCAGTGAACCCCCAGGGTCGGGCACCGGGGAGCTGTTTTTT. Its translation is CASSEPPGSGTGELFF.

This clone was seen only a few times. The chain has TRBV11-3 and TRBJ1-1, with D unclear. Trimming left V 0 bases short and J 0 bases short, with 17 bases between. CDR3 length equals 18 residues. Germline assignment: CDR1 SGHNT and CDR2 YENEEA. CDR3 DNA sequence: TGTGCCAGCAGCTTAGATTCTAAATTGGGCAGACTGAACACTGAAGCTTTCTTT. Translation gives CASSLDSKLGRLNTEAFF.

This chain uses TRBV28 with TRBJ2-4; 9 nucleotides line up with TRBD2. V shed 6 bases and J 8 bases; nucleotides not matched to a gene: 11. The CDR3 is 15 residues long. Germline V gene sequence: CDR1 MDHEN, CDR2 SYDVKM. The CDR3 region has the DNA TGTGCCAGCAGCGTAACGGGACTAGCATCGTACATTCAGTACTTC. It yields the protein CASSVTGLASYIQYF.

The J gene is TRBJ1-6, the V gene TRBV3-1 (or the pseudogene TRBV3-2); tentatively, D is TRBD1 (6 bases). The CDR3 has 14 amino acids. Germline CDR1 and CDR2: LGHDT and YNNKEL (reference sequence). V was trimmed by 1 base and J by 8 bases, leaving 9 bases between them. CDR3 DNA sequence: TGTGCCAGCAGCCAAGTACAGGGCCATTCACCCCTCCACTTT. Amino acid sequence: CASSQVQGHSPLHF.

This chain links TRBV11-2 with TRBJ2-1; 7 bases match TRBD1. With V trimmed by 5 bases and J by 3 bases, 1 base remained unmatched. The V gene's germline CDR1 is SGHAT and CDR2 FQNNGV. The length of the CDR3 is 13 residues. CDR3 nucleotide sequence: TGTGCCAGCAGCGGGACAGACTACAATGAGCAGTTCTTC. Residues: CASSGTDYNEQFF.